This T cell receptor beta chain was documented in a study of cytomegalovirus exposure and HLA in healthy donors. PCR used 60 Vbeta primers and 13 Jbeta primers. Profiled with immunoSEQ multiplex PCR; TCRdb holds only in-frame clones, not every one. The data hold 170,000 or so clones, with 80% observed a single time. Findings and limits, study-wide: Accounts indicate the classifier identified cytomegalovirus status with strong specificity and sensitivity. For TCR beta chains, V- and J-gene trimming was later linked to a missense DCLRE1C variant.

As regards this clone: The antigen is not known.

The V end was cut by 4 bases, the J end by 4 bases, with 9 bases between. The CDR3 spans 13 residues. Germline CDR1 is LNHDA and CDR2 is SQIVND (reference sequence). The sequenced material came from PBMCs. The chain couples TRBV19 to TRBJ2-3; no clear D. This clonotype was sampled from a man younger than 40 in good health and CMV-seropositive. This chain's CDR3 is CASSKIQSDTQYF. The CDR3 coding sequence is TGTGCCAGTAGTAAGATACAGTCAGATACGCAGTATTTT.